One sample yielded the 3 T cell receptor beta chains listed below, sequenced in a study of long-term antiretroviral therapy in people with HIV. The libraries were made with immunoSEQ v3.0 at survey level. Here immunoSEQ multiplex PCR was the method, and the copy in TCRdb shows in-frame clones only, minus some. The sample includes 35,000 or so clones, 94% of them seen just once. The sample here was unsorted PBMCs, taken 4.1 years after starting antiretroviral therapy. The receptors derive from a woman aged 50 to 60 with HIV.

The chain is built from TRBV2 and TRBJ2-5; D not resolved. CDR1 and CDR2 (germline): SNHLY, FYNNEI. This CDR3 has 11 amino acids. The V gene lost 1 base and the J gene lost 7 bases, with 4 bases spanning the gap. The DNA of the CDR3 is TGTGCCAGCAGTGAAGTGGGGACCCAGTACTTC. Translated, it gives CASSEVGTQYF.

In nucleotides, the CDR3 is TGTGCCAGCACGGGACTAGCGGGGGCCAATGAGCAGTTCTTC. It encodes CASTGLAGANEQFF. V and J are TRBV7-6 and TRBJ2-1; TRBD2 agrees at 14 bases. Germline V gene sequence: CDR1 SGHVS, CDR2 FNYEAQ. Germline trimming cut 7 bases from V and 6 bases from J; bases unmatched to any gene: 2. CDR3 length: 14 residues.

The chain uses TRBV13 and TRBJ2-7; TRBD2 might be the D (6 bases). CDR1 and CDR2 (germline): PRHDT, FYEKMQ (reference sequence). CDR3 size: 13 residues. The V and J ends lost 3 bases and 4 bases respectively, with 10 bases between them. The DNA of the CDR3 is TGTGCCAGCAGCTTGAGGGACTTATACGAGCAGTACTTC. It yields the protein CASSLRDLYEQYF.